The rows below give T cell receptor beta chains drawn from one sample of a study of response to subunit inactivated influenza vaccine. From the RT-PCR reads, TCRdb called clonotypes with MiXCR, one entry per CDR3 protein. This table holds approximately 250,000 distinct CDR3 sequences, approximately 12% found once. The material sequenced was non-naive T cells sorted from PBMCs, taken roughly 2 weeks before vaccination. The receptors come from a man between 50 and 59 years old who received an inactivated influenza vaccine. Both conserved end residues are trimmed from each CDR3.

v_gene,CDR3aa
TRBV6-5,ASSYSFASGSYNEQF
TRBV29-1,SVSDAYGYT
TRBV18,ASSTTGSYNSPLH
TRBV2,ASMTDRGPETQY
TRBV4-2,ASSQDTSNSPLH
TRBV19,ASRADRDTEAF
TRBV6-1,ASTDAIFPLVSKY
TRBV6-1,ASRTKESSYNEQF
TRBV14,ASSQELVQETQY
TRBV10-3,AINPGQGANSPLH
TRBV12-3/TRBV12-4,ASSSRDGRGTQY
TRBV3-1,ASSQVAGTGGARQY
TRBV28,GTGYTGELF
TRBV27,ASSLGGLGLREQF
TRBV4-3,ASSQDLLATNEQF
TRBV12-3/TRBV12-4,ASSFSGTSGSNEQF
TRBV7-8,ASSSHERETQY